These 32 T cell receptor beta chains were sequenced from one sample in a study of sequential checkpoint blockade in melanoma. Stated treatment: randomized to nivolumab then ipilimumab (arm A) or the reverse (arm B). The table came from immunoSEQ multiplex PCR; TCRdb's copy has only in-frame clones and leaves some out. The sample carries approximately 21,000 clones, approximately 82% recorded once. The material sequenced was CD8+ T cells sorted from blood (inferred from file names), taken from a patient given nivolumab and ipilimumab in sequence. Receptors were obtained from a human donor with melanoma.

V gene TRBV29-1 combines with J gene TRBJ2-7, with D possibly being TRBD2 (6 bases). The CDR3 covers 12 residues. Trimming shortened V by 2 bases and J by 2 bases, and 7 bases separated the two germline ends. The V gene's germline CDR1 is SQVTM and CDR2 ANQGSEA. CDR3 region: CSVERGAYEQYF. The CDR3 DNA reads as TGCAGCGTTGAACGCGGGGCCTACGAGCAGTACTTC.

This clone was seen once. The V gene is TRBV2, the J gene TRBJ2-1; a possible D gene is TRBD2 (6 bases). The CDR3 spans 14 residues. The V end lost 6 bases, the J end lost 0 bases, and 9 bases lay between the germline ends. CDR1 and CDR2 (germline): SNHLY, FYNNEI. DNA of the CDR3: TGTGCCAGCAGCGGGGGTAGCTCCTACAATGAGCAGTTCTTC. Protein: CASSGGSSYNEQFF.

The chain uses TRBV27 and TRBJ2-2; possibly TRBD1 for D (6 bases). V was shortened by 3 bases and J by 1 base, with 9 bases between the two germline ends. The CDR3 loop spans 15 amino acids. The V gene's germline CDR1 is MNHEY and CDR2 SMNVEV (reference sequence). CDR3 in amino acids: CASSFDRRNTGELFF. The CDR3 DNA reads TGTGCCAGCAGTTTTGACAGGAGGAACACCGGGGAGCTGTTTTTT.

The chain couples TRBV2 to TRBJ1-1; 8 bases line up with TRBD1. Trimming removed 6 bases from V and 5 bases from J; junction bases left unmatched: 14. Germline V gene data show CDR1 as SNHLY and CDR2 as FYNNEI. This CDR3 spans 16 amino acids. Here the CDR3 reads CASRGSGTGKGTEAFF. CDR3 in DNA: TGTGCCAGCAGGGGTTCCGGGACAGGTAAAGGGACTGAAGCTTTCTTT.

The chain links TRBV29-1 to TRBJ2-3; 8 bases map to TRBD1. Germline V CDR1 and CDR2: SQVTM, ANQGSEA. V lost 6 bases and J lost 1; bases outside the gene matches: 6. The CDR3 covers 14 residues. The CDR3 protein is CSVDPGQGTDTQYF. The CDR3 DNA sequence: TGCAGCGTAGACCCGGGACAGGGCACAGATACGCAGTATTTT.

The chain recombines TRBV5-1 with TRBJ1-2; D gene unclear. The CDR3 has 13 residues. V lost 0 bases to trimming and J lost 4 bases, with 7 bases between them. Germline V gives CDR1 SGHRS, CDR2 YFSETQ. CDR3 sequence reads: CASSLDGSYGYTF. The CDR3 DNA follows: TGCGCCAGCAGCTTGGACGGTTCCTATGGCTACACCTTC.

The chain uses TRBV6-5 and TRBJ1-2; 7 bases agree with TRBD1. The V and J ends lost 7 bases and 5 bases, in that order; junction bases with no gene match: 13. This CDR3 region has 15 residues. Germline CDR1 is MNHEY and CDR2 is SVGAGI. As DNA, the CDR3 is TGTGCCAGCACCCGATTCAAGGGGGCGGGGTATGGCTACACCTTC. Its protein is CASTRFKGAGYGYTF.

This chain connects TRBV11-2 to TRBJ1-5; D gene uncertain. This CDR3 contains 13 residues. Germline V lookup: CDR1 SGHAT, CDR2 FQNNGV. The V end was cut by 5 bases, the J end by 7 bases, with 12 bases between. The CDR3: CASSPERSQPQHF. CDR3 DNA sequence: TGTGCCAGCAGCCCTGAGAGGAGCCAGCCCCAGCATTTT.

The chain couples TRBV19 to TRBJ2-1; no clear D gene. The CDR3 spans 11 residues. Germline CDR1 is LNHDA and CDR2 is SQIVND (reference sequence). V was trimmed by 7 bases and J by 10 bases, leaving 11 bases between them. The CDR3 reads CASNRGREQFF. The CDR3 nucleotides are TGTGCCAGTAATAGAGGCCGCGAGCAGTTCTTC.

The chain carries TRBV7-2 and TRBJ1-1, with no clear D. This CDR3 contains 12 residues. The germline V gene has CDR1 SGHTA and CDR2 FQGNSA. The ends were cut back, 5 bases at V and 5 bases at J, with 9 bases in the middle. CDR3 nucleotides: TGTGCCAGCAGCCTTACGAGAACTGAAGCTTTCTTT. This sequence encodes CASSLTRTEAFF.

The chain employs TRBV7-2 and TRBJ2-7, with no clear D. The CDR3 is made up of 13 amino acids. Trimming cost V 5 bases and J 5 bases, with 13 bases left between them. Germline V gene sequence: CDR1 SGHTA, CDR2 FQGNSA. CDR3 coding DNA: TGTGCCAGCAGCCCCCTCCAGAGGAACGAGCAGTACTTC. Translated: CASSPLQRNEQYF.

This clone came up once. CDR3 in DNA: TGTGCCAGCACCCAGGGAAGGGGGCAAAGAGAGCAGTACTTC. Amino acid sequence: CASTQGRGQREQYF. J is TRBJ2-5 and V is TRBV28, with 7 positions matching TRBD1. CDR3 length: 14 amino acids. Germline CDR1 reads MDHEN; CDR2 reads SYDVKM. The ends lost 7 bases at V and 11 bases at J; junction bases unmatched: 16.

This clone was observed a handful of times. V is TRBV7-2 and J is TRBJ1-5; D possibly corresponds to TRBD1 (5 bases). Germline V gene sequence: CDR1 SGHTA, CDR2 FQGNSA. The CDR3 runs to 15 residues. V gave up 2 bases and J gave up 5 bases, with 13 bases separating them. The DNA for the CDR3 is TGTGCCAGCAGCTTAATGGCGGGACGGGATCAGCCCCAGCATTTT. Protein sequence: CASSLMAGRDQPQHF.

This chain uses TRBV28 with TRBJ1-5; no clear D gene. Per germline, CDR1 MDHEN and CDR2 SYDVKM. The germline V and J ends were trimmed by 8 bases and 6 bases, with 23 bases remaining between them. CDR3 length equals 16 residues. For the CDR3, the DNA is TGTGCCAGCCGAAACCGGGCTCCGGGAGCGAGTCAGCCCCAGCATTTT. Translating gives CASRNRAPGASQPQHF. Supplemented by reference TRBV28 and TRBJ1-5, the full variable domain reads DVKVTQSSRYLVKRTGEKVFLECVQDMDHENMFWYRQDPGLGLRLIYFSYDVKMKEKGDIPEGYSVSREKKERFSLILESASTNQTSMYLCASRNRAPGASQPQHFGDGTRLSIL.

CDR3 DNA: TGTGCCAGCAGCGTAGGTATGTTTGAGGACACTGAAGCTTTCTTT. It encodes CASSVGMFEDTEAFF. The chain uses TRBV9 and TRBJ1-1; the D is unclear. Trimming took off 0 bases at V and 3 bases at J, with 12 bases between the two ends. Germline V gene data show CDR1 as SGDLS and CDR2 as YYNGEE. This CDR3 has 15 amino acids. The whole variable domain, remainder taken from reference TRBV9 and TRBJ1-1, is DSGVTQTPKHLITATGQRVTLRCSPRSGDLSVYWYQQSLDQGLQFLIQYYNGEERAKGNILERFSAQQFPDLHSELNLSSLELGDSALYFCASSVGMFEDTEAFFGQGTRLTVV.

V gene TRBV29-1 combines with J gene TRBJ1-5, with D unresolved. The germline gives CDR1 SQVTM, CDR2 ANQGSEA. This CDR3 is 13 amino acids long. Trimming shortened V by 7 bases and J by 3 bases, and 13 bases separated the two germline ends. The CDR3 coding sequence is TGCAGCGCTGCGGAGGGTACCAATCAGCCCCAGCATTTT. It yields the protein CSAAEGTNQPQHF. Based on the CDR3 plus reference TRBV29-1 and TRBJ1-5, the full variable domain is SAVISQKPSRDICQRGTSLTIQCQVDSQVTMMFWYRQQPGQSLTLIATANQGSEATYESGFVIDKFPISRPNLTFSTLTVSNMSPEDSSIYLCSAAEGTNQPQHFGDGTRLSIL.

This rearrangement joins TRBV28 to TRBJ1-2; a weak D match, TRBD1 (5 bases). Germline CDR1 is MDHEN and CDR2 is SYDVKM. V was shortened by 3 bases and J by 8 bases, with 34 bases between the two germline ends. The CDR3 loop spans 20 amino acids. The DNA of the CDR3 is TGTGCCAGCAGTTTTTGGACCCCTTCCGGTAATGGAAGGACAACGCGCGGCTACACCTTC. Translation: CASSFWTPSGNGRTTRGYTF.

This chain links TRBV5-4 with TRBJ2-7; 9 nucleotides line up with TRBD2. The CDR3 consists of 14 residues. J gave up 5 bases and V 0 bases, and 3 bases lay outside the gene matches. Germline values: CDR1 SGHNT, CDR2 YYREEE (reference sequence). CDR3: CASSLGGRANEQYF. Here the CDR3 DNA reads TGTGCCAGCAGCTTGGGCGGGAGGGCCAACGAGCAGTACTTC. The full variable domain, in which reference TRBV5-4 and TRBJ2-7 provide the parts outside the CDR3, is ETGVTQSPTHLIKTRGQQVTLRCSSQSGHNTVSWYQQALGQGPQFIFQYYREEENGRGNFPPRFSGLQFPNYSSELNVNALELDDSALYLCASSLGGRANEQYFGPGTRLTVT.

The chain uses TRBV6-6 and TRBJ1-1, with a possible D match to TRBD1 (6 bases). V was cut by 4 bases and J by 3 bases, with 12 bases left in between. The CDR3 consists of 14 residues. Germline assignment: CDR1 MNHNY and CDR2 SVGAGI (reference sequence). The CDR3 is CASSSRTDHTEAFF. The CDR3 nucleotides are TGTGCCAGCAGTTCCCGGACAGACCACACTGAAGCTTTCTTT.

With respect to this clone: The sample holds other DNA sequences that translate to the same CDR3. The chain links TRBV18 to TRBJ2-7; TRBD2 aligns across 8 bases. Germline values: CDR1 KGHSH, CDR2 LQKENI. The CDR3 is 14 residues long. With V trimmed by 2 bases and J by 0 bases, 0 bases remained unmatched. The CDR3 region is CASSPGTSSYEQYF. CDR3 nucleotides: TGTGCCAGCTCACCAGGGACTAGCTCCTACGAGCAGTACTTC.

This clone has just a few counts. The chain is built from TRBV19 and TRBJ2-1; TRBD2 agrees at 7 bases. CDR1 is LNHDA, CDR2 SQIVND, per germline (reference sequence). The CDR3 is 15 amino acids. J was trimmed by 4 bases and V by 2 bases; bases with no gene match: 5. The CDR3 nucleotides are TGTGCCAGTAGTATAACGGGAGGATTATACAATGAGCAGTTCTTC. It specifies CASSITGGLYNEQFF.

The chain couples TRBV5-1 to TRBJ1-2; no clear D gene. Germline-derived CDR1 and CDR2 are SGHRS and YFSETQ. V was cut by 5 bases and J by 2 bases, with 10 bases left in between. The CDR3 extends over 13 amino acids. DNA of the CDR3: TGCGCCAGCAGTTCCGAAGCAAACTATGGCTACACCTTC. It codes for CASSSEANYGYTF.

This clone was observed a few times. The rearrangement joins TRBV7-2 to TRBJ2-7, with TRBD1 matching 11 bases. Trimming at V came to 3 bases and at J to 6 bases, leaving 4 bases not matched to a gene. CDR3 length equals 14 residues. CDR1 is SGHTA, CDR2 FQGNSA, per germline. As DNA, the CDR3 is TGTGCCAGCAGCTTCCGGACAGGGGGCCTCGAGCAGTACTTC. Translating gives CASSFRTGGLEQYF.

This clone was recorded once. The chain is built from TRBV18 and TRBJ2-1; D gene ambiguous. The CDR3 has 15 residues. The germline gives CDR1 KGHSH, CDR2 LQKENI. V lost 3 bases, J lost 5 bases, and 14 bases lay in between. The CDR3 loop reads CASSPLKVRDNEQFF. CDR3 nucleotides: TGTGCCAGCTCACCCCTCAAAGTACGGGACAATGAGCAGTTCTTC.

The CDR3 DNA reads TGTGCCAGCACCCCAAGAGGGACAGGGGCGGATGGCTACACCTTC. This codes for CASTPRGTGADGYTF. The rearrangement joins TRBV5-5 to TRBJ1-2, with TRBD1 matching 10 bases. The V gene's germline CDR1 is SGHKS and CDR2 YYEKEE (reference sequence). V lost 6 bases and J lost 6; bases outside the gene matches: 11. This CDR3 comprises 15 residues. Looking up the rest from reference TRBV5-5 and TRBJ1-2 gives the full variable domain: DAGVTQSPTHLIKTRGQQVTLRCSPISGHKSVSWYQQVLGQGPQFIFQYYEKEERGRGNFPDRFSARQFPNYSSELNVNALLLGDSALYLCASTPRGTGADGYTFGSGTRLTVV.

The chain employs TRBV7-2 and TRBJ2-1; 8 bases are shared with TRBD2. Germline lookup yields CDR1 SGHTA and CDR2 FQGNSA. V lost 4 bases to trimming and J lost 9 bases; unmatched junction nucleotides: 14. The CDR3 spans 16 residues. In DNA form, the CDR3 reads TGTGCCAGCAGCTCCCTCCCCCGGGTAGCGGGATCTGAGCAGTTCTTC. Translation: CASSSLPRVAGSEQFF.

The V and J genes are TRBV7-2 and TRBJ2-1; 8 bases agree with TRBD2. CDR1 and CDR2 from the germline V gene are SGHTA and FQGNSA. This CDR3 spans 19 amino acids. V trimming: 1 base; J trimming: 7 bases; junction bases outside the gene matches: 18. The CDR3 sequence: CASSLEKTRRSGSWNEQFF. DNA for the CDR3: TGTGCCAGCAGCTTAGAAAAAACGAGGAGAAGCGGGAGTTGGAATGAGCAGTTCTTC.

A remark on this clone: At one of its ends the junction is not consistent with the germline gene, which may arise from a read error. The V call is TRBV5-5, the J call TRBJ1-2; D gene uncertain. The length of the CDR3 is 12 residues. Per the germline V gene, CDR1 is SGHKS and CDR2 is YYEKEE (reference sequence). The CDR3 region is CASSLEIGPLLF. DNA for the CDR3: TGTGCCAGCAGCTTGGAGATAGGCCCACTACTATTC.

The J gene is TRBJ2-1, the V gene TRBV19; 8 positions agree with TRBD2. The CDR3 totals 16 residues. The V gene's germline CDR1 is LNHDA and CDR2 SQIVND (reference sequence). V shed 5 bases and J 5 bases; nucleotides not matched to a gene: 11. The CDR3 loop reads CASSPLGSGTDNEQFF. The CDR3 DNA is TGTGCCAGTAGTCCCCTAGGTAGCGGGACGGACAATGAGCAGTTCTTC.

This chain joins TRBV18 and TRBJ2-5, with 14 nucleotides matching TRBD2. V shed 6 bases, J shed 5 bases, and the junction held 8 bases outside the gene matches. The CDR3 is 16 residues long. Germline CDR1 is KGHSH and CDR2 is LQKENI. DNA for the CDR3: TGTGCCAGCTCCTCGACTAGCGGGAGGGCCATGGAGACCCAGTACTTC. Its translation: CASSSTSGRAMETQYF. Full variable domain (outside the CDR3, taken from reference TRBV18 and TRBJ2-5): NAGVMQNPRHLVRRRGQEARLRCSPMKGHSHVYWYRQLPEEGLKFMVYLQKENIIDESGMPKERFSAEFPKEGPSILRIQQVVRGDSAAYFCASSSTSGRAMETQYFGPGTRLLVL.

This rearrangement joins TRBV10-1 to TRBJ2-3; 10 nucleotides align to TRBD1. The V segment lost 6 bases and the J segment 3 bases; nucleotides outside the gene matches: 6. The CDR3 is 15 amino acids. Per germline, CDR1 WNHNN and CDR2 SYGVQD (reference sequence). CDR3 protein: CASRAGTGETDTQYF. DNA of the CDR3: TGCGCCAGCAGGGCCGGGACAGGGGAGACAGATACGCAGTATTTT.

This clone was recorded only once. The rearrangement links TRBV5-1 to TRBJ2-2; weak D call: TRBD1 (5 bases). The CDR3 has 16 residues. Trimming removed 4 bases from V and 0 bases from J, with 13 bases in between. CDR1 is SGHRS, CDR2 YFSETQ, per germline. The CDR3 reads CASSRQGLTNTGELFF. Written as DNA, the CDR3 is TGCGCCAGCAGCCGTCAGGGATTGACGAACACCGGGGAGCTGTTTTTT.